This T cell receptor (beta chain) appears in the sequencing data of a study of monozygotic twins with inflammatory bowel disease. In germline, CDR1 is DFQATT, CDR2 SNEGSKA (reference sequence). This CDR3 has 14 residues. A total RNA quantity of roughly 3.5 ug went into each TCR library. Eight separate reactions per sample yielded the cDNA. TCRdb reprocessed the 5' RACE reads, with one entry per CDR3 protein and no DNA. The sample includes approximately 400,000 distinct CDR3 sequences. The study, taken as a whole, reports: Findings did not support one strong IBD-associated signal or clonotype. Part of the variability in patient repertoires may have come from differing immunosuppressive treatments.

As to this clonotype: As yet, its antigen is unknown.

Sequenced input: blood. This receptor was obtained from a human donor with ulcerative colitis or Crohn's disease, or a healthy co-twin of an affected twin (not recorded which). The chain recombines TRBV20-1 with TRBJ2-3; TCRdb picks TRBD2, but there is no DNA to check that call. CDR3 in amino acids: CSAQEGLSTDTQYF.